What follows describes a single T cell receptor beta chain. What it recognizes is unknown. V lost 8 bases, J lost 3 bases, and 17 bases lay in between. Per germline, CDR1 DFQATT and CDR2 SNEGSKA (reference sequence). The CDR3 runs to 14 residues. This specimen comes from a study of T-cell memory formation after mild COVID-19. Study in general: In these data, TCR clusters were largely donor specific. General study points: Clones that contracted from day 15 to 85 were balanced CD4/CD8, while later expanders leaned CD4+. In second-wave clones peaking day 37, SARS-CoV-2 specificity remained unconfirmed.

TCR alpha and TCR beta cDNA libraries with sample barcodes and UMIs came from 5'RACE using constant-segment primers. TCRdb re-called the 5' RACE reads through MiXCR, storing one row per CDR3 protein. Here the sample spans about 150,000 distinct CDR3 sequences, around a third being singletons. The rearrangement links TRBV20-1 to TRBJ2-1; D is undetermined. This sequence was found in an adult woman who had mild COVID-19 (a few samples of this study predate the infection). Cell type and time point are not known. The sample taken for sequencing was PBMCs or a T cell subset sorted from them (not recorded which). This CDR3 is CSCPKSVLYNEQFF. The CDR3 DNA reads TGCAGTTGCCCGAAGAGTGTCCTCTACAATGAGCAGTTCTTC.